This T cell receptor (beta chain) was profiled in a study of shared clonotypes between healthy human individuals. Background on the study: Aged 18 to 49, the donors were a couple of women and a few men.

V lost 5 bases, J lost 8 bases, and 4 bases stayed unmatched. The germline gives CDR1 MNHEY, CDR2 SMNVEV (reference sequence). The CDR3 is made up of 13 amino acids. This table comes from immunoSEQ multiplex PCR, and its TCRdb copy is limited to in-frame clones, with some not included. The sample lists just over 2,000,000 clones; about 95% were seen once. CD45RO negativity and positive selection for CCR7 defined naive CD8 cells, a population that excluded terminally differentiated effector memory CD45RA+ cells. The chain employs TRBV27 and TRBJ1-2; 11 positions agree with TRBD1. The source of this sequence is a man aged 18 to 29 in good health. Sequences were obtained from naive CD8+ T cells sorted from blood. CDR3 sequence reads: CASSGQGAGGYTF. CDR3 DNA: TGTGCCAGCAGTGGACAGGGGGCAGGAGGCTACACCTTC.